This T cell receptor beta chain was found in a study of CD8+CD57+ T cells in acquired aplastic anemia. Genomic DNA templated the TCR beta VDJ and CDR3 profiling. In TCRdb, the reads were re-called with MiXCR into one record per CDR3 protein. The sample shows some 180,000 distinct CDR3 sequences, about half of them seen only once. With respect to this clonotype: A much bigger clone sits one base away, suggesting this may be a read error.

The CDR3 consists of 16 residues. The germline gives CDR1 MNHNS, CDR2 SASEGT. The ends were cut back, 7 bases at V and 8 bases at J, with 23 bases in the middle. This rearrangement joins TRBV6-1 to TRBJ1-4, with D unresolved. The sequencing input was sorted CD4+, CD8+, or CD8+CD57+ T cells (not recorded which) from PBMCs. The sequence came from a human donor in good health. The CDR3 DNA reads as TGTGCCAGCACCTCCCGGGCGGCCATACGGGCCGAAAAACTGTTTTTT. Its protein product is CASTSRAAIRAEKLFF.